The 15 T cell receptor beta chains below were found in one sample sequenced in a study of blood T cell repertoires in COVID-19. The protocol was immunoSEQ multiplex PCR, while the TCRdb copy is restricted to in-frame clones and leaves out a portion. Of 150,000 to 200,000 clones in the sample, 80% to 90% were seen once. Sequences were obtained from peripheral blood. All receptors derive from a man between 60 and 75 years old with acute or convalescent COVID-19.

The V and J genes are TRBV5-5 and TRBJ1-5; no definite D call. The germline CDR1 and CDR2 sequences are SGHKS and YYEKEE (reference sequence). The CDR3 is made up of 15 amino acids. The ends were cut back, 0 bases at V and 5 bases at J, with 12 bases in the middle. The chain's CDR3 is CASSLDWPHDQPQHF. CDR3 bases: TGTGCCAGCAGCTTGGATTGGCCGCACGATCAGCCCCAGCATTTT. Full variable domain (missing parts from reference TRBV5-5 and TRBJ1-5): DAGVTQSPTHLIKTRGQQVTLRCSPISGHKSVSWYQQVLGQGPQFIFQYYEKEERGRGNFPDRFSARQFPNYSSELNVNALLLGDSALYLCASSLDWPHDQPQHFGDGTRLSIL.

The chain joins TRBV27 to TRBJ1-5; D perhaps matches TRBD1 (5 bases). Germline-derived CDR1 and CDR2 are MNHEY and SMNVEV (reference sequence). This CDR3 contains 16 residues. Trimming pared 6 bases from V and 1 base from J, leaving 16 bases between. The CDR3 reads CASSFRRGESNQPQHF. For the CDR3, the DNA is TGTGCCAGCAGCTTCCGCCGGGGGGAAAGCAATCAGCCCCAGCATTTT.

CDR3 loop: CASIQGGGRRGAYF. For the CDR3, the DNA is TGTGCCAGCATCCAAGGTGGGGGCCGCCGTGGGGCGTATTTT. This chain links TRBV6-5 with TRBJ2-3, with D tentatively TRBD1 (6 bases). The germline V gene has CDR1 MNHEY and CDR2 SVGAGI. The germline V and J ends were trimmed by 7 bases and 14 bases, with 25 bases remaining between them. This CDR3 has 14 amino acids.

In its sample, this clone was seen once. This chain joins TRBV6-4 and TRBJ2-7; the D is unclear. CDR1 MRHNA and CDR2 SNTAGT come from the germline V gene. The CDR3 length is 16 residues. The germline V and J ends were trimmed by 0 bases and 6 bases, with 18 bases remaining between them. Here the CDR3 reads CASSDSSLVASVEQYF. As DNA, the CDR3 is TGTGCCAGCAGTGACTCGAGTCTCGTAGCTTCGGTCGAGCAGTACTTC.

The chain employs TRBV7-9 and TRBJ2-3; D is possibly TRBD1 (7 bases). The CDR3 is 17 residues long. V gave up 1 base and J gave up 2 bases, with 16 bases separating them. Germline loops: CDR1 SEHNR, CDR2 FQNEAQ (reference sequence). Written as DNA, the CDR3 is TGTGCCAGCAGCTTAGGCTGGGCGGAGGGGGCCACAGATACGCAGTATTTT. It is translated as CASSLGWAEGATDTQYF. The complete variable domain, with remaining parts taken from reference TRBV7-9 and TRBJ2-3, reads DTGVSQNPRHKITKRGQNVTFRCDPISEHNRLYWYRQTLGQGPEFLTYFQNEAQLEKSRLLSDRFSAERPKGSFSTLEIQRTEQGDSAMYLCASSLGWAEGATDTQYFGPGTRLTVL.

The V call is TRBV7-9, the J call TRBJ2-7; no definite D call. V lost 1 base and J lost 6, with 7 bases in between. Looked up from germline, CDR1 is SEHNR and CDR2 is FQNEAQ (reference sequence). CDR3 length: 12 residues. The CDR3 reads CASSLELGEQYF. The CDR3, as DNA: TGTGCCAGCAGCTTAGAGCTCGGCGAGCAGTACTTC.

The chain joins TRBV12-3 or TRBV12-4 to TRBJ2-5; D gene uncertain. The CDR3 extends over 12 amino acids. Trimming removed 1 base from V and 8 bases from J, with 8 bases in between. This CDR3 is CASSLGVNTQYF. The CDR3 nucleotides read TGTGCCAGCAGTTTAGGCGTTAACACCCAGTACTTC.

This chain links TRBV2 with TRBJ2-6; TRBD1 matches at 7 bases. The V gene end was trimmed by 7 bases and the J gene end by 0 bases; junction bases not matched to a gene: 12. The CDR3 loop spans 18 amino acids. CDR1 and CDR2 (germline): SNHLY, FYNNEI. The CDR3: CASTITQGWSSGANVLTF. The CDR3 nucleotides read TGTGCCAGCACCATAACACAGGGGTGGAGCTCTGGGGCCAACGTCCTGACTTTC.

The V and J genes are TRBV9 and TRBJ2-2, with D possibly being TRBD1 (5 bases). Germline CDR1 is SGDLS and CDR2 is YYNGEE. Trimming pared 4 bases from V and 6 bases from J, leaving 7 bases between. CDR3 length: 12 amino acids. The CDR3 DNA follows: TGTGCCAGCAGCCGACAGTCCGGGGAGCTGTTTTTT. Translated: CASSRQSGELFF.

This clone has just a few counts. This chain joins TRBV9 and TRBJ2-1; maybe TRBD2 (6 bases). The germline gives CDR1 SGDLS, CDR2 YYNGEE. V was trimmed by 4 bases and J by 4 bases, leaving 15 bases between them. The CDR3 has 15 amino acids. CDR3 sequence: CASSSHSGKYNEQFF. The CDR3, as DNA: TGTGCCAGCAGCTCCCATAGCGGAAAGTACAATGAGCAGTTCTTC. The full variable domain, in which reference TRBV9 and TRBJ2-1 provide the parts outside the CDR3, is DSGVTQTPKHLITATGQRVTLRCSPRSGDLSVYWYQQSLDQGLQFLIQYYNGEERAKGNILERFSAQQFPDLHSELNLSSLELGDSALYFCASSSHSGKYNEQFFGPGTRLTVL.

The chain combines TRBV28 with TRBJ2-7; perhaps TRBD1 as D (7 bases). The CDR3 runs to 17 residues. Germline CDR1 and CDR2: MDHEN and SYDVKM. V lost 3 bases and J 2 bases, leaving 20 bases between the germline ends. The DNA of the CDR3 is TGTGCCAGCAGTTTCGGGTTCAGGGGGGCGACCCCCTACGAGCAGTACTTC. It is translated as CASSFGFRGATPYEQYF.

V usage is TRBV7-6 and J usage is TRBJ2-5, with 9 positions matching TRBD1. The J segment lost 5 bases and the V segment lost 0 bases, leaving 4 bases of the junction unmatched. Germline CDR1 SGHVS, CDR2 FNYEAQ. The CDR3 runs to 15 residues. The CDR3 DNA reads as TGTGCCAGCAGCTTAGCAGACAGGGGGGGTGAGACCCAGTACTTC. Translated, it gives CASSLADRGGETQYF.

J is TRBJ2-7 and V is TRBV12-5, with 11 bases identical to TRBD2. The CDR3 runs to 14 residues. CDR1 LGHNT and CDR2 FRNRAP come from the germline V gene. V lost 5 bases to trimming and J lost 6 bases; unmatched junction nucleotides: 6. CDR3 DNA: TGTGCTAGTGGTCCCCGTGGACTAGCGGGCGAGCAGTACTTC. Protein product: CASGPRGLAGEQYF.

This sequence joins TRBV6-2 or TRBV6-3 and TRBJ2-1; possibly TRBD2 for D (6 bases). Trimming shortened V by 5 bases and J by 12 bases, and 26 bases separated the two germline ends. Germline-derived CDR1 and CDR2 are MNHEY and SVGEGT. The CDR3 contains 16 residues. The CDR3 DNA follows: TGTGCCAGCAGTGTCCATGCTCCGGGACTTTCAATGGGGCAGTTCTTC. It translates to CASSVHAPGLSMGQFF.

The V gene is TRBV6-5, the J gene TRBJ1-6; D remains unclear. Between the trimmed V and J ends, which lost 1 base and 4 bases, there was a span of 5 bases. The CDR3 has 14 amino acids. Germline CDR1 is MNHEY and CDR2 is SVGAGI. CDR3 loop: CASSYFSYNSPLHF. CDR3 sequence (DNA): TGTGCCAGCAGTTACTTCTCTTATAATTCACCCCTCCACTTT.